The 14 T cell receptor beta chains given below trace back to one sample, sequenced in a study of T cells in Graves' hyperthyroidism and ophthalmopathy (dated by TCRdb to about 2019). The library was produced with multiplex PCR. Sequenced using an Illumina HiSeq 2000. The TCR beta CDR3 regions were amplified from RNA transcripts. The TCR CDR3 was subjected to a first round of RT-PCR using the HTBI primer set and the Qiagen OneStep RT-PCR kit. Using fastp at Q25 and MiXCR, TCRdb reprocessed the public reads and kept productive beta chains. Each record represents a unique CDR3 protein, reported with the most common genes and DNA among its rows. Here the sample has roughly 290,000 distinct CDR3 sequences; about 14% occur a single time. The biggest ten clones account for about 8% of the sample. Material: blood. The origin of the receptors is a woman in her twenties or thirties with Graves' hyperthyroidism that later progressed to Graves' ophthalmopathy.

This chain uses TRBV2 with TRBJ1-4, with TRBD1 as a possible D gene (6 bases). Trimming took 5 bases from V and 4 from J, leaving 14 bases between them. The CDR3 length is 15 residues. Germline loops: CDR1 SNHLY, CDR2 FYNNEI. Here the CDR3 DNA reads TGTGCCAGCAGTTTAAGGGGGGACCGTAATGAAAAACTGTTTTTT. This translates into CASSLRGDRNEKLFF.

This clonotype was counted many times. The chain has TRBV28 and TRBJ1-1; no definite D call. This CDR3 spans 12 amino acids. The germline V and J ends were trimmed by 6 bases and 1 base, with 6 bases remaining between them. Germline values: CDR1 MDHEN, CDR2 SYDVKM. This CDR3 is CASRYKNTEAFF. The CDR3 nucleotides read TGTGCCAGCAGGTATAAGAACACTGAAGCTTTCTTT.

On this clonotype: This may be a read error: a much more frequent sequence differs by one nucleotide. Likely a read error: the CDR3 ends without its conserved phenylalanine or tryptophan. The CDR3 region is CASVPGLAGMYEQFL. CDR3 DNA: TGTGCCAGCGTTCCAGGACTAGCGGGAATGTATGAGCAGTTCCTC. V and J are TRBV6-5 and TRBJ2-1, with 12 bases aligning to TRBD2. V lost 8 bases and J lost 8; bases outside the gene matches: 10. CDR1 is MNHEY, CDR2 SVGAGI, per germline. This CDR3 region has 15 residues.

This clonotype came up many times. The CDR3 DNA reads TGTGCCAGCTCACCACACGAAGGGCAAACTGAAGCTTTCTTT. Translated, it gives CASSPHEGQTEAFF. The V gene is TRBV18, the J gene TRBJ1-1, with D unresolved. The V end lost 1 base, the J end lost 5 bases, and 11 bases lay between the germline ends. The length of the CDR3 is 14 residues. Germline CDR1 reads KGHSH; CDR2 reads LQKENI.

The sample holds one count of this clonotype. This may be a read error: a much more frequent sequence differs by one nucleotide. This rearrangement joins TRBV19 to TRBJ2-2, with D possibly TRBD2 on 6 matching bases. Germline V gene data show CDR1 as LNHDA and CDR2 as SQIVND (reference sequence). The CDR3 is 13 amino acids. Deletions cut 10 bases from V and 4 bases from J, with 13 bases between. The CDR3 loop is CATLSGGTGELFF. The DNA of the CDR3 is TGTGCCACCCTTAGCGGAGGCACCGGGGAGCTGTTTTTT.

This chain joins TRBV7-9 and TRBJ2-3; the D gene is possibly TRBD1 (6 bases). CDR3 length: 15 amino acids. Germline V CDR1 and CDR2: SEHNR, FQNEAQ (reference sequence). Trimming shortened V by 4 bases and J by 2 bases, and 13 bases separated the two germline ends. DNA for the CDR3: TGTGCCAGCAGCTCGGCAGGGGCACCCACAGATACGCAGTATTTT. This translates into CASSSAGAPTDTQYF.

This clonotype was seen many times. CDR3 bases: TGTGCCTTCTCACCGGGGACGCATCAGCCCCAGCATTTT. Protein: CAFSPGTHQPQHF. The chain carries TRBV30 and TRBJ1-5; D perhaps matches TRBD1 (5 bases). Trimming pared 7 bases from V and 5 bases from J, leaving 15 bases between. The CDR3 is made up of 13 amino acids. Germline V gene sequence: CDR1 GTSNPN, CDR2 SVGIG (reference sequence). The entire variable domain, with the rest obtained from reference TRBV30 and TRBJ1-5, is as follows: SQTIHQWPATLVQPVGSPLSLECTVEGTSNPNLYWYRQAAGRGLQLLFYSVGIGQISSEVPQNLSASRPQDRQFILSSKKLLLSDSGFYLCAFSPGTHQPQHFGDGTRLSIL.

This clonotype was seen many times. The chain uses TRBV20-1 and TRBJ1-1; D is undetermined. Germline V gene sequence: CDR1 DFQATT, CDR2 SNEGSKA (reference sequence). V lost 5 bases to trimming and J lost 5 bases, with 12 bases between them. CDR3 size: 12 residues. For the CDR3, the DNA is TGCAGTGCTTACAGAGACGAAACTGAAGCTTTCTTT. Its protein product is CSAYRDETEAFF.

This clonotype was detected a few times. The chain employs TRBV6-1 and TRBJ1-3; no reliable D call. Trimming pared 3 bases from V and 3 bases from J, leaving 6 bases between. CDR1 is MNHNS, CDR2 SASEGT, per germline. This CDR3 spans 13 amino acids. DNA for the CDR3: TGTGCCAGCAGTGAGCCCGTTGGAAACACCATATATTTT. Amino acids: CASSEPVGNTIYF.

This clonotype has a count of ten or more. This sequence joins TRBV30 and TRBJ2-7; 7 nucleotides agree with TRBD1. After removal of 0 bases from V and 7 bases from J, the junction contained 12 bases not matched to a gene. The germline V gene has CDR1 GTSNPN and CDR2 SVGIG (reference sequence). The CDR3 consists of 15 residues. Here the CDR3 reads CAWSVGTAARREQYF. The CDR3 DNA is TGTGCCTGGAGTGTCGGGACAGCCGCGAGGAGGGAGCAGTACTTC.

The gene calls are TRBV5-6 and TRBJ1-6; D unresolved. CDR1 is SGHDT, CDR2 YYEEEE, per germline. This CDR3 comprises 14 residues. V gave up 6 bases and J gave up 8 bases, with 15 bases separating them. CDR3 sequence: CASTREGTYSPLHF. For the CDR3, the DNA is TGTGCCAGCACGCGGGAGGGCACCTATTCACCCCTCCACTTT.

This clonotype was picked up many times. This chain uses TRBV5-6 with TRBJ2-7, with TRBD1 identical over 7 bases. The V segment lost 5 bases and the J segment 2 bases; nucleotides outside the gene matches: 7. The CDR3 consists of 14 residues. Looked up from germline, CDR1 is SGHDT and CDR2 is YYEEEE. For the CDR3, the DNA is TGTGCCAGCAGGTATGGGACAGCCCCCTACGAGCAGTACTTC. Residues: CASRYGTAPYEQYF.

This clonotype came up a few times. The chain joins TRBV19 to TRBJ1-4; D is ambiguous. CDR3 length: 13 residues. V lost 4 bases to trimming and J lost 6 bases, with 9 bases between them. Germline-derived CDR1 and CDR2 are LNHDA and SQIVND (reference sequence). The CDR3 nucleotides are TGTGCCAGTAGTACTTGGCCTCATGAAAAACTGTTTTTT. Its protein is CASSTWPHEKLFF.

This clonotype was counted many times. The chain carries TRBV7-9 and TRBJ2-7, with D tentatively TRBD2 (6 bases). From germline, CDR1 is SEHNR and CDR2 FQNEAQ (reference sequence). With 7 bases removed from V and 6 bases from J, the gap between germline ends came to 16 bases. This CDR3 comprises 13 residues. Here the CDR3 DNA reads TGTGCCAGCACGGCTTTATTGGGAGGCGAGCAGTACTTC. This gives the protein CASTALLGGEQYF.